These 10 T cell receptor beta chains came from one sample sequenced in a study of T cell responses to AZD1222 COVID-19 vaccine. The data were produced by immunoSEQ multiplex PCR, yet TCRdb's version contains in-frame clones alone and is incomplete. The table includes fewer than 90,000 clones, 89% detected once. Sequencing used peripheral blood, obtained 28 days after the second AZD1222 dose. These receptor sequences come from an adult who received the AZD1222 COVID-19 vaccine.

The genes are TRBV28 and TRBJ1-5; D unresolved. V gave up 10 bases and J gave up 3 bases, with 10 bases separating them. This CDR3 contains 12 residues. The germline CDR1 and CDR2 sequences are MDHEN and SYDVKM. Here the CDR3 reads CATGILNQPQHF. Written as DNA, the CDR3 is TGTGCCACCGGGATACTCAATCAGCCCCAGCATTTT.

This sequence joins TRBV7-9 and TRBJ1-1, with 9 bases matching TRBD1. CDR3 length equals 12 residues. Germline CDR1 reads SEHNR; CDR2 reads FQNEAQ (reference sequence). V was pared by 5 bases and J by 10 bases, with 5 bases of the junction left unmatched. The CDR3 DNA is TGTGCCAGCAGCCTACAGGGGGCGGGAGCTTTCTTT. Protein product: CASSLQGAGAFF.

The chain combines TRBV3-1 (or the pseudogene TRBV3-2) with TRBJ2-7; D uncertain. V was trimmed by 1 base and J by 8 bases, leaving 15 bases between them. The CDR3 is 14 amino acids. The germline gives CDR1 LGHDT, CDR2 YNNKEL (reference sequence). CDR3 in DNA: TGTGCCAGCAGCCAAGGTATGGCAGGTAGTAAGCAGTACTTC. Protein: CASSQGMAGSKQYF.

V usage is TRBV14 and J usage is TRBJ1-1; D gene unclear. Germline-derived CDR1 and CDR2 are SGHDN and FVKESK. There are 15 residues in the CDR3. Trimming took 0 bases from V and 7 from J, leaving 15 bases between them. This CDR3 is CASSQEIWGAGEAFF. In DNA form, the CDR3 reads TGTGCCAGCAGCCAAGAAATCTGGGGTGCGGGTGAAGCTTTCTTT. The whole variable domain, remainder taken from reference TRBV14 and TRBJ1-1, is EAGVTQFPSHSVIEKGQTVTLRCDPISGHDNLYWYRRVMGKEIKFLLHFVKESKQDESGMPNNRFLAERTGGTYSTLKVQPAELEDSGVYFCASSQEIWGAGEAFFGQGTRLTVV.

This rearrangement joins TRBV7-9 to TRBJ2-5; D is unresolved. Germline V gene data show CDR1 as SEHNR and CDR2 as FQNEAQ (reference sequence). The CDR3 totals 14 residues. Deletions cut 1 base from V and 2 bases from J, with 8 bases between. The CDR3 reads CASSLDWQQETQYF. In nucleotides, the CDR3 is TGTGCCAGCAGCTTAGATTGGCAGCAAGAGACCCAGTACTTC.

This chain joins TRBV5-5 and TRBJ1-1, with D unclear. V dropped 2 bases and J dropped 0 bases, with 11 bases sitting between them. Germline CDR1 SGHKS, CDR2 YYEKEE (reference sequence). The CDR3 consists of 15 residues. This chain's CDR3 is CASSFTGIMNTEAFF. The CDR3 nucleotides are TGTGCCAGCAGCTTTACCGGAATCATGAACACTGAAGCTTTCTTT.

V usage is TRBV13 and J usage is TRBJ1-3; D unresolved. The V and J ends lost 6 bases and 1 base respectively, with 19 bases between them. The germline CDR1 and CDR2 sequences are PRHDT and FYEKMQ (reference sequence). The length of the CDR3 is 17 residues. CDR3 residues: CASRRLTPPGSGNTIYF. Written as DNA, the CDR3 is TGTGCCAGCAGAAGGTTGACCCCCCCGGGGTCTGGAAACACCATATATTTT.

The J gene is TRBJ2-3, the V gene TRBV27; TRBD1 might be the D (6 bases). V gave up 6 bases and J gave up 0 bases, with 13 bases separating them. There are 15 residues in the CDR3. Germline values: CDR1 MNHEY, CDR2 SMNVEV (reference sequence). CDR3 amino acids: CASRVDSLSTDTQYF. CDR3 nucleotide sequence: TGTGCCAGCAGGGTGGACAGTCTGAGCACAGATACGCAGTATTTT.

A remark on this clone: The junction departs from germline at one end; a sequencing error may be responsible. The rearrangement joins TRBV7-2 to TRBJ2-1, with TRBD2 identical over 13 bases. This CDR3 is built from 19 residues. Per the germline V gene, CDR1 is SGHTA and CDR2 is FQGNSA. CDR3 in amino acids: CASSFPLLAGGPNYDEQFF. CDR3 DNA sequence: TGTGCCAGCAGCTTTCCCCTACTAGCGGGGGGGCCTAACTACGATGAGCAGTTCTTC.

The chain is built from TRBV28 and TRBJ2-7; D gene ambiguous. Germline V gene data show CDR1 as MDHEN and CDR2 as SYDVKM. The V end lost 4 bases, the J end lost 4 bases, and 11 bases lay between the germline ends. The CDR3 runs 13 residues. CDR3 in DNA: TGTGCCAGCAGTTCAGTGACACCTTACGAGCAGTACTTC. The encoded protein is CASSSVTPYEQYF.